The clone carrying this TCR beta chain is categorized as medium-sized. This entry comes from a study of T cell changes during pregnancy in multiple sclerosis. This CDR3 is built from 15 residues. Deletions cut 1 base from V and 4 bases from J, with 13 bases between. Germline CDR1 reads SGHDN; CDR2 reads FVKESK. The repertoire was sequenced with immunoSEQ multiplex PCR; TCRdb's copy has only in-frame clones and lacks some. The sample yields tens of thousands of clones, roughly 91% seen once. This material consisted of CD4+ T cells from peripheral blood mononuclear cells, taken in the first trimester of pregnancy. This chain uses TRBV14 with TRBJ1-2; D might be TRBD1 (5 bases). The receptor was isolated from a female donor with multiple sclerosis, enrolled in a pregnancy study. In nucleotides, the CDR3 is TGTGCCAGCAGCCAAGGGCAGGGTAGAAGCTATGGCTACACCTTC. Translating gives CASSQGQGRSYGYTF.